A single sample is the source of the 25 T cell receptor beta chains below, sequenced in a study of T cell repertoires in cytomegalovirus infection (dated by TCRdb to the late 2010s). Sequencing was performed on an Illumina HiSeq 1500. The raw public data were reprocessed by TCRdb itself: fastp quality trimming at Q25, MiXCR clonotype calling, in-frame beta chains only. Each entry is one CDR3 protein sequence, shown with its most common DNA and genes. The sample table shows hundreds of thousands of distinct CDR3 sequences, and roughly 30% are seen once. Around 15% of the sample is taken by the ten largest. The antigens these receptors bind are not known. The treatment or condition label of this sample denotes: in vitro stimulation with specific CMV peptide epitopes to enrich CMV-specific T cells. The sequenced sample was cultured CD8+ T cells from PBMCs, obtained from culture after CMV antigen stimulation. The receptors were sampled from a human donor in good health (CMV status not recorded). Some clones in this sample may be carry-over from other donors' samples.

This clonotype showed up just a few times. The chain carries TRBV12-3 or TRBV12-4 and TRBJ2-3, with a tentative D call TRBD2 (6 bases). This CDR3 has 15 amino acids. V lost 3 bases, J lost 3 bases, and 13 bases lay in between. CDR3 bases: TGTGCCAGCAGTTTGATAGGCCGGGGGACAGATACGCAGTATTTT. Translation: CASSLIGRGTDTQYF.

This clonotype was recorded once. The CDR3 end shows no conserved phenylalanine or tryptophan, and so a read error is likely. This rearrangement joins TRBV11-2 to TRBJ2-5, with D possibly being TRBD1 or TRBD2 (5 bases each). The germline V gene encodes CDR1 SGHAT and CDR2 FQNNGV. CDR3 length equals 15 residues. Trimming took 4 bases from V and 7 from J, leaving 19 bases between them. CDR3 sequence: CASSYRDPRVWTQYL. The CDR3, as DNA: TGTGCCAGCAGCTACCGGGACCCGAGGGTCTGGACCCAGTACTTA.

The chain links TRBV5-1 to TRBJ1-2; D not certain. V was shortened by 3 bases and J by 5 bases, with 17 bases between the two germline ends. CDR1 and CDR2 from the germline V gene are SGHRS and YFSETQ. The CDR3 is made up of 15 amino acids. In nucleotides, the CDR3 is TGCGCCAGCAGCTCCGGACGCCGGAGACTTTATGGCTACACCTTC. This encodes CASSSGRRRLYGYTF.

The chain combines TRBV9 with TRBJ2-6, with D perhaps TRBD2 (6 bases). V was cut by 0 bases and J by 1 base, with 8 bases left in between. CDR3 size: 16 residues. Per germline, CDR1 SGDLS and CDR2 YYNGEE. CDR3 coding DNA: TGTGCCAGCAGCGTAGGGAGGGGATCTGGGGCCAACGTCCTGACTTTC. Translation gives CASSVGRGSGANVLTF.

This clonotype was counted a few times. The chain employs TRBV7-6 and TRBJ2-1; D is uncertain. The CDR3 loop spans 12 amino acids. Trimming took off 2 bases at V and 10 bases at J, with 9 bases between the two ends. Germline CDR1 SGHVS, CDR2 FNYEAQ. The CDR3 reads CASSLLRSEQFF. CDR3 bases: TGTGCCAGCAGCTTATTAAGGTCCGAGCAGTTCTTC.

The chain uses TRBV19 and TRBJ2-1; 9 bases line up with TRBD2. The CDR3 runs 18 residues. Germline trimming cut 0 bases from V and 5 bases from J; bases unmatched to any gene: 11. Germline CDR1 reads LNHDA; CDR2 reads SQIVND (reference sequence). CDR3 coding DNA: TGTGCCAGTAGTATAGATCCCTTCAAGCGGGGGGTCCACAATGAGCAGTTCTTC. As protein: CASSIDPFKRGVHNEQFF.

This rearrangement joins TRBV7-9 to TRBJ2-2; 7 bases line up with TRBD1. Germline V CDR1 and CDR2: SEHNR, FQNEAQ (reference sequence). There are 16 residues in the CDR3. V shed 1 base, J shed 5 bases, and the junction held 7 bases outside the gene matches. CDR3 bases: TGTGCCAGCAGCTTAGGCCGGGACAGCGGAACCGGGGAGCTGTTTTTT. Translated, it gives CASSLGRDSGTGELFF.

This clonotype has only a few counts. The CDR3 region is CASSEIRTGLSADTQYF. In DNA, the CDR3 is TGTGCCAGCAGTGAAATACGGACAGGGTTGTCAGCAGATACGCAGTATTTT. This chain uses TRBV2 with TRBJ2-3; 8 bases match TRBD1. Germline trimming cut 2 bases from V and 4 bases from J; bases unmatched to any gene: 11. Germline CDR1 SNHLY, CDR2 FYNNEI. CDR3 size: 17 residues.

CDR3 nucleotide sequence: TGTGCCAGCTCACCACCCCTCTGGGACGTAGCAGGGTTGTACAATGAGCAGTTCTTC. It encodes CASSPPLWDVAGLYNEQFF. This rearrangement joins TRBV18 to TRBJ2-1, with D possibly being TRBD1 or TRBD2 (5 bases each). V gave up 0 bases and J gave up 4 bases, with 22 bases separating them. Per germline, CDR1 KGHSH and CDR2 LQKENI. The CDR3 length is 19 residues. The full variable domain, in which reference TRBV18 and TRBJ2-1 provide the parts outside the CDR3, is NAGVMQNPRHLVRRRGQEARLRCSPMKGHSHVYWYRQLPEEGLKFMVYLQKENIIDESGMPKERFSAEFPKEGPSILRIQQVVRGDSAAYFCASSPPLWDVAGLYNEQFFGPGTRLTVL.

This clonotype has at least ten counts. The chain carries TRBV7-2 and TRBJ2-7; D is tentatively TRBD1 or TRBD2 (5 bases each). Deletions cut 4 bases from V and 1 base from J, with 8 bases between. Germline-derived CDR1 and CDR2 are SGHTA and FQGNSA. This CDR3 comprises 13 residues. CDR3 protein: CASSSGASYEQYV. Written as DNA, the CDR3 is TGTGCCAGCAGCTCCGGGGCATCCTACGAGCAGTACGTC.

The CDR3 DNA is TGTGCCAGCAGCTACGGGACACCGTTGAGCAATCAGCCCCAGCATTTT. Its translation is CASSYGTPLSNQPQHF. The chain joins TRBV6-1 to TRBJ1-5; TRBD1 might be the D (6 bases). With 6 bases removed from V and 1 base from J, the gap between germline ends came to 16 bases. This CDR3 has 16 amino acids. Looked up from germline, CDR1 is MNHNS and CDR2 is SASEGT.

With respect to this clonotype: The junction departs from the called germline gene at one end, perhaps through a read error. The V call is TRBV18, the J call TRBJ2-3; 9 positions agree with TRBD1. The CDR3 spans 14 residues. Germline CDR1 and CDR2: KGHSH and LQKENI. CDR3: CVSSGTGSVDTQYF. DNA for the CDR3: TGTGTCAGCTCCGGGACAGGGTCCGTAGATACGCAGTATTTT.

The rearrangement joins TRBV19 to TRBJ2-1, with D possibly matching TRBD2 (5 bases). With 0 bases removed from V and 4 bases from J, the gap between germline ends came to 16 bases. This CDR3 comprises 17 residues. From germline, CDR1 is LNHDA and CDR2 SQIVND (reference sequence). CDR3 amino acids: CASSIDGADWAYNEQFF. DNA for the CDR3: TGTGCCAGTAGTATAGATGGTGCGGACTGGGCATACAATGAGCAGTTCTTC. Full variable domain (outside the CDR3, taken from reference TRBV19 and TRBJ2-1): DGGITQSPKYLFRKEGQNVTLSCEQNLNHDAMYWYRQDPGQGLRLIYYSQIVNDFQKGDIAEGYSVSREKKESFPLTVTSAQKNPTAFYLCASSIDGADWAYNEQFFGPGTRLTVL.

Points on this clonotype: At one boundary the junction diverges from the germline segment, which might be a read error. The J gene is TRBJ1-2, the V gene TRBV6-6, with 7 positions matching TRBD1. The germline gives CDR1 MNHNY, CDR2 SVGAGI (reference sequence). The CDR3 is 14 residues long. The CDR3 DNA follows: TGTGCCAGCAATTACTCTCCAGGGGGCTATGGCTACACCTTC. Its translation: CASNYSPGGYGYTF.

The rearrangement links TRBV27 to TRBJ2-3; possibly TRBD2 for D (5 bases). Per germline, CDR1 MNHEY and CDR2 SMNVEV (reference sequence). The CDR3 has 13 residues. The V gene lost 10 bases and the J gene lost 0 bases, with 11 bases spanning the gap. The CDR3 sequence: CAIWTGSTDTQYF. Here the CDR3 DNA reads TGTGCCATCTGGACGGGGAGCACAGATACGCAGTATTTT.

This clonotype was seen at least ten times. The chain employs TRBV7-9 and TRBJ2-7, with 8 positions matching TRBD1. The CDR3 has 15 residues. V lost 6 bases to trimming and J lost 3 bases; unmatched junction nucleotides: 10. Germline V gene sequence: CDR1 SEHNR, CDR2 FQNEAQ (reference sequence). DNA for the CDR3: TGTGCCAGCAGACCGAAATGGGACAGGAACTACGAGCAGTACTTC. Protein product: CASRPKWDRNYEQYF.

This clonotype was detected ten times or more. J is TRBJ2-7 and V is TRBV7-8; D may correspond to TRBD1 or TRBD2 (5 bases each). This CDR3 is 13 amino acids long. The V and J ends lost 5 bases and 2 bases respectively, with 10 bases between them. Germline V lookup: CDR1 SGHVS, CDR2 FQNEAQ. The CDR3 bases are TGTGCCAGCAGCCGGGGCCCCGCCTACGAGCAGTACTTC. It yields the protein CASSRGPAYEQYF. Variable domain in full (rest from reference TRBV7-8 and TRBJ2-7): GAGVSQSPRYKVAKRGQDVALRCDPISGHVSLFWYQQALGQGPEFLTYFQNEAQLDKSGLPSDRFFAERPEGSVSTLKIQRTQQEDSAVYLCASSRGPAYEQYFGPGTRLTVT.

The chain couples TRBV27 to TRBJ1-4; 9 positions match TRBD1. Losses at the gene ends were 7 bases for V and 8 bases for J; bases not matched to a gene: 8. Germline V gives CDR1 MNHEY, CDR2 SMNVEV (reference sequence). The length of the CDR3 is 14 residues. CDR3 nucleotide sequence: TGTGCCAGCATGCCCCGGGACAGGGAGGAAAAACTGTTTTTT. This sequence encodes CASMPRDREEKLFF.

The CDR3 sequence: CASRPTGTGLSPLHF. The CDR3 coding sequence is TGTGCCAGCAGACCGACCGGGACAGGCCTTTCACCCCTCCACTTT. The chain joins TRBV27 to TRBJ1-6; 8 positions match TRBD1. Germline trimming cut 6 bases from V and 9 bases from J; bases unmatched to any gene: 10. The CDR3 is 15 residues long. CDR1 and CDR2 from the germline V gene are MNHEY and SMNVEV (reference sequence).

This clonotype was counted between two and nine times. The V gene is TRBV6-1, the J gene TRBJ2-1, with 10 bases fitting TRBD2. Germline loops: CDR1 MNHNS, CDR2 SASEGT. The V gene end was trimmed by 2 bases and the J gene end by 4 bases; junction bases not matched to a gene: 8. The CDR3 covers 17 residues. The CDR3 here is CASSERVAGGTYNEQFF. The CDR3 DNA follows: TGTGCCAGCAGTGAAAGGGTAGCGGGGGGCACGTACAATGAGCAGTTCTTC.

This clonotype was seen once. This rearrangement joins TRBV12-3 or TRBV12-4 to TRBJ1-1; TRBD1 aligns across 7 bases. This CDR3 contains 18 residues. V gave up 3 bases and J gave up 0 bases; unmatched junction bases: 13. CDR3 in amino acids: CASSFSIDGDSMNTEAFF. Here the CDR3 DNA reads TGTGCCAGCAGTTTCTCGATTGATGGGGACAGCATGAACACTGAAGCTTTCTTT.

In the case of this clonotype: As the CDR3 is not closed by the conserved phenylalanine or tryptophan, this likely results from a read error. CDR3 coding DNA: TGTGCCAGCAGTCCCGGGGGCGAATCCGGCTACACCGTC. It encodes CASSPGGESGYTV. The genes are TRBV12-3 or TRBV12-4 and TRBJ1-2; weak D call: TRBD1 (6 bases). The CDR3 totals 13 residues. V lost 5 bases, J lost 8 bases, and 15 bases lay in between.

Concerning this clonotype itself: With a much larger clone just one base away, this may be a read error. The chain couples TRBV7-6 to TRBJ1-1, with D tentatively TRBD1 (5 bases). The CDR3 loop spans 15 amino acids. Germline V gives CDR1 SGHVS, CDR2 FNYEAQ. The CDR3, as DNA: TGTGTCAGCAGCTTAGATCAGGGCCGAGAATATGAAGCTTTCTTT. Protein sequence: CVSSLDQGREYEAFF.

The table lists this clonotype with a few counts. This sequence joins TRBV4-3 and TRBJ2-1; a weak D match, TRBD2 (6 bases). The germline CDR1 and CDR2 sequences are LGHNA and YSLEER. Trimming removed 3 bases at V and 0 bases at J, with 15 bases between. CDR3 length equals 17 residues. The CDR3: CASSHPRESSSYNEQFF. CDR3 DNA sequence: TGCGCCAGCAGCCACCCCCGGGAGTCGAGCTCCTACAATGAGCAGTTCTTC.

This clonotype was picked up a small number of times. The chain joins TRBV28 to TRBJ2-1; the match to TRBD2 covers 7 bases. This CDR3 is built from 14 residues. The germline V gene encodes CDR1 MDHEN and CDR2 SYDVKM. Trimming removed 10 bases from V and 7 bases from J; junction bases left unmatched: 13. The CDR3 region has the DNA TGTGCCACCGCGAGGGACTACCTATTTAATGAGCAGTTCTTC. Translation gives CATARDYLFNEQFF.